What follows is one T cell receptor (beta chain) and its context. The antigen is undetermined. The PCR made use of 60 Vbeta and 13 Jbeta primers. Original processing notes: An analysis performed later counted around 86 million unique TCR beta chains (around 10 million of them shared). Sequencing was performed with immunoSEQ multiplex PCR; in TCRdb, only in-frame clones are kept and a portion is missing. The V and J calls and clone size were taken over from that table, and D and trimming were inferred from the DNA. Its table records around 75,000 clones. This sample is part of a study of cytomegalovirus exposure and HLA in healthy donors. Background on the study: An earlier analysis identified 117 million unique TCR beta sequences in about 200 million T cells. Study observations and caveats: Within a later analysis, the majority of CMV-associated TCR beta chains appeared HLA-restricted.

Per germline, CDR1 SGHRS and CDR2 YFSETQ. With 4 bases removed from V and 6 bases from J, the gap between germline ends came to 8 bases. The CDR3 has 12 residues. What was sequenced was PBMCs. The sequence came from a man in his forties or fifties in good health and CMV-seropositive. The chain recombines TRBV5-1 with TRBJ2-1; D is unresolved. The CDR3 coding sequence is TGCGCCAGCAGCAGCCTTGCCAATGAGCAGTTCTTC. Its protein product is CASSSLANEQFF.